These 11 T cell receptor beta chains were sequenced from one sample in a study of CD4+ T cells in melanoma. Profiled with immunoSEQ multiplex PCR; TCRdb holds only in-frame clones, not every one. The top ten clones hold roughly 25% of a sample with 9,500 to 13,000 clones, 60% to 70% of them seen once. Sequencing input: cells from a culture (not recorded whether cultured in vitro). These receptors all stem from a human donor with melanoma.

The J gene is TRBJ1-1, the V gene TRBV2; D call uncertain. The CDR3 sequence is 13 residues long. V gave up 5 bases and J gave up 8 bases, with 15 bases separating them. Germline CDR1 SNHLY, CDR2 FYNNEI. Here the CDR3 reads CASSHQSGVEAFF. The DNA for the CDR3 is TGTGCCAGCAGTCACCAGTCAGGCGTAGAAGCTTTCTTT.

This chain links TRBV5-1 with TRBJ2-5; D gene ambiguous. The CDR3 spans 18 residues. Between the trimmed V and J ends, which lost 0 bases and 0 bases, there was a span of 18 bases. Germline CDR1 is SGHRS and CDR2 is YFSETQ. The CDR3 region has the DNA TGCGCCAGCAGCTTGGGTCGACTGGACGCCCTGTACCAAGAGACCCAGTACTTC. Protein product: CASSLGRLDALYQETQYF.

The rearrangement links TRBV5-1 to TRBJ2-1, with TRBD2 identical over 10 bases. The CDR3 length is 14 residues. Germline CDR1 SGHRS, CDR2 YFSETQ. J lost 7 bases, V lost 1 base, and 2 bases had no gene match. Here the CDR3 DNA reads TGCGCCAGCAGCTTGACTAGCGGGGCGAATGAGCAGTTCTTC. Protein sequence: CASSLTSGANEQFF.

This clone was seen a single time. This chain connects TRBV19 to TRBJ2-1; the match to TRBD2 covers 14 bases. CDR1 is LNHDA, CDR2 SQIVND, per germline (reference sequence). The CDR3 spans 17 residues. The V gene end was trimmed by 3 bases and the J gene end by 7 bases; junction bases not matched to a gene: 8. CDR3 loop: CASSMGTSGGDLNEQFF. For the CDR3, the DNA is TGTGCCAGTAGTATGGGGACTAGCGGGGGTGATCTAAATGAGCAGTTCTTC.

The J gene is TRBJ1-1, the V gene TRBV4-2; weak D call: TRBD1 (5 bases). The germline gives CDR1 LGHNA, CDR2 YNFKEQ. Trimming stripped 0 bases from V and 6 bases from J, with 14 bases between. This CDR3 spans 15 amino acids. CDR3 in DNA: TGTGCCAGCAGCCAAGACAGGGTGTTTATCGCTGAAGCTTTCTTT. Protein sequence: CASSQDRVFIAEAFF.

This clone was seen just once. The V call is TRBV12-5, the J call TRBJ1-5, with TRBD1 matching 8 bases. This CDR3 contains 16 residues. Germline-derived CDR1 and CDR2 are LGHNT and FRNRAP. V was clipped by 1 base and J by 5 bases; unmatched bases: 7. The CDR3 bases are TGTGCTAGTGGTTTGGACTTGGGGACAGGAGATCAGCCCCAGCATTTT. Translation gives CASGLDLGTGDQPQHF.

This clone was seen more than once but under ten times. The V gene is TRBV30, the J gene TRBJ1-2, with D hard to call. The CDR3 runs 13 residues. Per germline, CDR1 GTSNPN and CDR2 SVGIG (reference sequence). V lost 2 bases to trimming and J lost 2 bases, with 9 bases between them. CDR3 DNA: TGTGCCTGGAGTTTAGCGGCCAACTATGGCTACACCTTC. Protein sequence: CAWSLAANYGYTF.

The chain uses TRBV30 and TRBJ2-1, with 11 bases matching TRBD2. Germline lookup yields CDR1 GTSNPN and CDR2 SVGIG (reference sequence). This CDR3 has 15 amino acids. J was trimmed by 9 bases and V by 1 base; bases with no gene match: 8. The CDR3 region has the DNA TGTGCCTGGAGTGGTCTACTAGCGGGGGCCGCTGAGCAGTTCTTC. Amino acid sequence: CAWSGLLAGAAEQFF. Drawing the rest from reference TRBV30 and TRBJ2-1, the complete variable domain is SQTIHQWPATLVQPVGSPLSLECTVEGTSNPNLYWYRQAAGRGLQLLFYSVGIGQISSEVPQNLSASRPQDRQFILSSKKLLLSDSGFYLCAWSGLLAGAAEQFFGPGTRLTVL.

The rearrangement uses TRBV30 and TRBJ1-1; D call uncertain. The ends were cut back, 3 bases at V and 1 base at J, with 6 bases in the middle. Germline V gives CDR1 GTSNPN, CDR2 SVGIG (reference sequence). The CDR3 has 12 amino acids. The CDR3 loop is CAWRRENTEAFF. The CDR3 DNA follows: TGTGCCTGGAGACGAGAGAACACTGAAGCTTTCTTT.

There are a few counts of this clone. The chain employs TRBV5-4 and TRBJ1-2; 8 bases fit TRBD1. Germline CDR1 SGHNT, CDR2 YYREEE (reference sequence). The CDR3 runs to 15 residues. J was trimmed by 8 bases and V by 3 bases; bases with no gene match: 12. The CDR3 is CASSSGLSGGSGYTF. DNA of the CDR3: TGTGCCAGCAGCTCTGGTTTGTCAGGGGGCAGCGGCTACACCTTC.

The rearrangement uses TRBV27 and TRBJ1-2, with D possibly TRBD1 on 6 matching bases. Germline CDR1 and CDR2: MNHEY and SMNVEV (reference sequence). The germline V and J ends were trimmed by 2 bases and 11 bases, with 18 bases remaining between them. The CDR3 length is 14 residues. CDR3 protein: CASSLKGGSFGYTF. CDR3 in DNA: TGTGCCAGCAGTTTAAAAGGGGGGTCTTTTGGGTACACCTTC.